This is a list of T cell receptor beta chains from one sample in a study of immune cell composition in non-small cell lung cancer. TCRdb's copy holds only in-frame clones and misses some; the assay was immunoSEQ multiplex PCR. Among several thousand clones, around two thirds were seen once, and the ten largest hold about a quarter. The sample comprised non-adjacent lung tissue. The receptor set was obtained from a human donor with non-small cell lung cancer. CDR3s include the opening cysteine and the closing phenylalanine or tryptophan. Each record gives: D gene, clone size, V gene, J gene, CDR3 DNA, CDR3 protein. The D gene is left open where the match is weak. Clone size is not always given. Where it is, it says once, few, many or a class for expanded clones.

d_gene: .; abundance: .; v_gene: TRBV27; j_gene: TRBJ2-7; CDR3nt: TGTGCCAGCACGAAGCGAGCGGAACTTCGCCTTGTATCCGAGCAGTACTTC; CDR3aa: CASTKRAELRLVSEQYF
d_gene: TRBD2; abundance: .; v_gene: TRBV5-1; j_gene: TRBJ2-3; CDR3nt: TGCGCCAGCAGCTTGACTTCCAGCGGGGGAAGCACAGATACGCAGTATTTT; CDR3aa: CASSLTSSGGSTDTQYF
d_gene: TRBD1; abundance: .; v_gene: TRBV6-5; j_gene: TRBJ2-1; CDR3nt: TGTGCCAGCAGACTGGGACAGGTGGCCGACAATGAGCAGTTCTTC; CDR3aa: CASRLGQVADNEQFF
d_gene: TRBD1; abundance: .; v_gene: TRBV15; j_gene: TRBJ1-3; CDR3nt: TGTGCCACCAGCAGGGACAGGGCAGCCGGAAACACCATATATTTT; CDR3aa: CATSRDRAAGNTIYF
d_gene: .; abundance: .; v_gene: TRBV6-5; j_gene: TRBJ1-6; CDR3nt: TGTGCCAGCAGTTACTCCGATAATTCACCCCTCCACTTT; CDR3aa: CASSYSDNSPLHF
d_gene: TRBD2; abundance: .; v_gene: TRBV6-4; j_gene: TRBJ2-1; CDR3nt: TGTGCCAGCAGTGACCTGGGGGGGGACTACAATGAGCAGTTCTTC; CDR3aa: CASSDLGGDYNEQFF
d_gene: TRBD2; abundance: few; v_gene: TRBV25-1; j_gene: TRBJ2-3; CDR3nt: TGTGCCAGCAGTGAGTCTAGCGGGGGGTTCACAGATACGCAGTATTTT; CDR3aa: CASSESSGGFTDTQYF
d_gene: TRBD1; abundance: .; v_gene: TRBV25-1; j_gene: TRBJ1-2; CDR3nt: TGTGCCAGCAGGACAGGGGGCGCGAGGGGCTACACCTTC; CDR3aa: CASRTGGARGYTF
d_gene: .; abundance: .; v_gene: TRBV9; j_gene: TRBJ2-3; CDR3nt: TGTGCCAGCAGCGTAACGGGAGACGGGACAGATACGCAGTATTTT; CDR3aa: CASSVTGDGTDTQYF
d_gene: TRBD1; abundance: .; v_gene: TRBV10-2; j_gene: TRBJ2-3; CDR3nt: TGCGCCAGCAGTGAGTCCCGGCGGACAGGGGGGACAGATACGCAGTATTTT; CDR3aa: CASSESRRTGGTDTQYF
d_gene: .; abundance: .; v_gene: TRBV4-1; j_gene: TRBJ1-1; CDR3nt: TGCGCCAGCAGCCAAGACCCCTGGAACACTGAAGCTTTCTTT; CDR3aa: CASSQDPWNTEAFF
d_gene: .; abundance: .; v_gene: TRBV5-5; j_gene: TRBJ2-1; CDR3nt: TGTGCCAGCAGCTTGGGGCGGACTACCTACAATGAGCAGTTCTTC; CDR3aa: CASSLGRTTYNEQFF
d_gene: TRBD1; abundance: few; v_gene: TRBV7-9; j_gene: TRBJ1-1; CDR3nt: TGTGCCAGCAGCTTAAGACAGGGGGCCCTCAACACTGAAGCTTTCTTT; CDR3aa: CASSLRQGALNTEAFF
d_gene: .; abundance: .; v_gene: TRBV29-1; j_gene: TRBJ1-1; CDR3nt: TGCAGCGTTGTAGTCACTGAAGCTTTCTTT; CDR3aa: CSVVVTEAFF
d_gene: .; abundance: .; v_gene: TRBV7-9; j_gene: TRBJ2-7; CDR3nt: TGTGCCAGCAGCTTAGTGCGACAGCCCTACGAGCAGTACTTC; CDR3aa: CASSLVRQPYEQYF
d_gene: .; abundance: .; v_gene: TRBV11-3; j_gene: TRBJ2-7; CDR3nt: TGTGCCAGCAGCTTACAGGGTTCCCCCGACGAGCAGTACTTC; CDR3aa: CASSLQGSPDEQYF
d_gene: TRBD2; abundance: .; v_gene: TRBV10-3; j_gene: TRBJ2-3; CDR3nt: TGTGCCATCAACCGAGGGACTAGCGGAGGCACAGATACGCAGTATTTT; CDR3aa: CAINRGTSGGTDTQYF
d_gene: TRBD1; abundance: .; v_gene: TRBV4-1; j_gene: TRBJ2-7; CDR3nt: TGCGCCAGCAGCCAACAGGGGGCTGACTACGAGCAGTACTTC; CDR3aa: CASSQQGADYEQYF
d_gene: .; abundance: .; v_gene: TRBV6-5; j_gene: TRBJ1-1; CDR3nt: TGTGCCAGCAGTTACTCGACGGGGAGGAACACTGAAGCTTTCTTT; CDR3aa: CASSYSTGRNTEAFF